Shown below are 9 T cell receptor beta chains from a single sample sequenced in a study of blood T cell repertoires in COVID-19. Clones were sequenced by immunoSEQ multiplex PCR, and TCRdb holds only the in-frame ones, with some missing. The data hold roughly 250,000 clones, with 82% observed a single time. Sequenced: peripheral blood. These receptors came from a woman aged 60-70 years with active or convalescent COVID-19.

The V gene is TRBV19, the J gene TRBJ1-2; TRBD1 matches at 8 bases. V was clipped by 4 bases and J by 0 bases; unmatched bases: 7. The CDR3 sequence is 16 residues long. Germline V lookup: CDR1 LNHDA, CDR2 SQIVND (reference sequence). CDR3 in DNA: TGTGCCAGTAGTACGACAGGGGATTTAGCTAACTATGGCTACACCTTC. Amino acid sequence: CASSTTGDLANYGYTF.

The J gene is TRBJ2-7, the V gene TRBV5-1, with a possible D match to TRBD1 (5 bases). The CDR3 covers 14 residues. The germline V gene has CDR1 SGHRS and CDR2 YFSETQ. V lost 4 bases to trimming and J lost 1 base, with 12 bases between them. The CDR3 region has the DNA TGCGCCAGCAGCGGGTGGGGCAGTTCCTACGAGCAGTACTTC. This codes for CASSGWGSSYEQYF.

The chain uses TRBV4-3 and TRBJ1-3, with D unresolved. The CDR3 consists of 17 residues. Germline V gene lookup returns CDR1 LGHNA and CDR2 YSLEER. Trimming pared 4 bases from V and 4 bases from J, leaving 20 bases between. CDR3 sequence reads: CASSPGGGPTSGNTIYF. DNA for the CDR3: TGCGCCAGCAGCCCAGGAGGAGGACCAACTAGCGGAAACACCATATATTTT.

This rearrangement joins TRBV7-8 to TRBJ1-1; 8 bases align to TRBD1. The CDR3 loop spans 14 amino acids. Unmatched junction bases numbered 3, after V lost 5 bases and J lost 1 base. Germline values: CDR1 SGHVS, CDR2 FQNEAQ. The CDR3 DNA reads TGTGCCAGCAGCGCCGGACAGGGGAACACTGAAGCTTTCTTT. Its translation is CASSAGQGNTEAFF.

The chain uses TRBV7-3 and TRBJ2-5, with a weak D call TRBD2 (6 bases). Trimming took off 0 bases at V and 4 bases at J, with 9 bases between the two ends. The CDR3 totals 14 residues. Germline-derived CDR1 and CDR2 are SGHTA and FQGTGA. The CDR3 bases are TGTGCCAGCAGCTTAACGAGTAGCGGAGAGACCCAGTACTTC. Residues: CASSLTSSGETQYF.

This chain connects TRBV7-2 to TRBJ2-6; maybe TRBD1 (5 bases). V was shortened by 5 bases and J by 1 base, with 15 bases between the two germline ends. This CDR3 has 17 amino acids. Germline V gene sequence: CDR1 SGHTA, CDR2 FQGNSA. CDR3 in DNA: TGTGCCAGCAGCACCCAACAGGAAATATCTGGGGCCAACGTCCTGACTTTC. Protein sequence: CASSTQQEISGANVLTF.

The rearrangement uses TRBV6-9 and TRBJ1-2, with TRBD1 matching over 7 bases. V shed 3 bases, J shed 5 bases, and the junction held 15 bases outside the gene matches. Germline V gives CDR1 MNHGY, CDR2 SVAAGI. The CDR3 contains 17 residues. As DNA, the CDR3 is TGTGCCAGCAGTTACCGACAGGGAATCCTGTGGGATTATGGCTACACCTTC. Amino acids: CASSYRQGILWDYGYTF.

This chain uses TRBV5-1 with TRBJ1-1; D uncertain. Germline assignment: CDR1 SGHRS and CDR2 YFSETQ. The CDR3 consists of 14 residues. V was clipped by 1 base and J by 0 bases, with 7 bases between them. The CDR3 region is CASSLYFVNTEAFF. CDR3 in DNA: TGCGCCAGCAGCTTGTACTTCGTGAACACTGAAGCTTTCTTT.

This clone was seen just once. The chain combines TRBV19 with TRBJ1-1, with 7 bases identical to TRBD1. The CDR3 contains 14 residues. V dropped 7 bases and J dropped 7; count of bases not matched to a gene: 12. Germline CDR1 LNHDA, CDR2 SQIVND (reference sequence). In DNA, the CDR3 is TGTGCCAGTACGAGCACACAGGGGTTTGATGAAGCTTTCTTT. It encodes CASTSTQGFDEAFF.